One sample yielded the 22 T cell receptor beta chains listed below, sequenced in a study of breast tumors, draining lymph nodes, adjacent tissues. From the multiplex PCR reads, TCRdb called clonotypes with MiXCR, one entry per CDR3 protein. The sample includes approximately 130,000 distinct CDR3 sequences, over 20% of them seen just once. Samples came from axillary lymph nodes draining the breast cancer. Sequencing was done on a sample of axillary lymph node tissue. All receptors come from a female donor with breast cancer. Some clones in this sample may be carry-over from other donors' samples.

This clonotype was seen ten or more times. The chain couples TRBV9 to TRBJ2-7, with D possibly being TRBD2 (5 bases). The CDR3 extends over 15 amino acids. Germline values: CDR1 SGDLS, CDR2 YYNGEE. Between the trimmed V and J ends, which lost 0 bases and 4 bases, there was a span of 14 bases. The CDR3 DNA sequence: TGTGCCAGCAGCGTAGCTCCTAGCTTCAATTACGAGCAGTACTTC. Residues: CASSVAPSFNYEQYF.

This clonotype occurred once. V is TRBV29-1 and J is TRBJ2-3; 11 positions agree with TRBD2. The CDR3 has 15 residues. Germline CDR1 is SQVTM and CDR2 is ANQGSEA. With 4 bases clipped from V and 2 bases from J, the junction kept 5 bases outside the gene matches. This CDR3 reads CSVATSGTYTDTQYF. CDR3 nucleotides: TGCAGCGTTGCGACTAGCGGGACCTACACAGATACGCAGTATTTT.

This clonotype was observed at least ten times. V usage is TRBV2 and J usage is TRBJ1-5; 10 bases match TRBD1. Germline CDR1 is SNHLY and CDR2 is FYNNEI. V was pared by 5 bases and J by 7 bases, with 8 bases of the junction left unmatched. The CDR3 length is 15 residues. The CDR3 DNA reads TGTGCCAGCAGTCAATCGACAGGGGGCCGCCAGCCCCAGCATTTT. The encoded protein is CASSQSTGGRQPQHF.

This clonotype was seen once. One base away lies a much larger clone, so this may be a sequencing read error. This chain uses TRBV6-6 with TRBJ2-1, with TRBD1 as a possible D gene (5 bases). V lost 8 bases and J 13 bases, leaving 24 bases between the germline ends. The CDR3 sequence is 14 residues long. The germline V gene has CDR1 MNHNY and CDR2 SVGAGI (reference sequence). The CDR3 reads CASGDSLGVLEQFF. The CDR3 region has the DNA TGTGCCAGCGGTGATTCCTTAGGGGTTTTGGAACAGTTCTTC.

This clonotype was picked up many times. The chain links TRBV7-6 to TRBJ2-2, with unresolved D. This CDR3 is 17 amino acids long. Trimming shortened V by 0 bases and J by 0 bases, and 11 bases separated the two germline ends. CDR1 and CDR2 from the germline V gene are SGHVS and FNYEAQ. This CDR3 reads CASSLAEGPSNTGELFF. In DNA form, the CDR3 reads TGTGCCAGCAGCTTAGCGGAAGGACCCTCGAACACCGGGGAGCTGTTTTTT. Based on the CDR3 plus reference TRBV7-6 and TRBJ2-2, the full variable domain is GAGVSQSPRYKVTKRGQDVALRCDPISGHVSLYWYRQALGQGPEFLTYFNYEAQQDKSGLPNDRFSAERPEGSISTLTIQRTEQRDSAMYRCASSLAEGPSNTGELFFGEGSRLTVL.

This clonotype was detected ten times or more. This chain uses TRBV6-6 with TRBJ2-7, with unresolved D. Germline V gene sequence: CDR1 MNHNY, CDR2 SVGAGI (reference sequence). The CDR3 totals 13 residues. V was shortened by 2 bases and J by 6 bases, with 11 bases between the two germline ends. CDR3 coding DNA: TGTGCCAGCAGTTACGGGCCCGAGCCCGAGCAGTACTTC. This sequence encodes CASSYGPEPEQYF.

In regard to this clonotype: A far larger clone is a single base away, which makes a read error likely. The rearrangement links TRBV11-1 to TRBJ2-1, with D perhaps matching TRBD2 (5 bases). In germline, CDR1 is SGHAT, CDR2 FQDESV (reference sequence). CDR3 length: 13 amino acids. The CDR3 loop is CAGSLAGYNEQFF. The CDR3, as DNA: TGTGCCGGCAGCTTGGCGGGCTACAATGAGCAGTTCTTC.

This clonotype was counted many times. The chain carries TRBV14 and TRBJ1-2; D ambiguous. Germline-derived CDR1 and CDR2 are SGHDN and FVKESK. Between the trimmed V and J ends, which lost 4 bases and 7 bases, there was a span of 16 bases. This CDR3 contains 14 residues. The CDR3 sequence: CASSRWEDARGYTF. The CDR3 DNA sequence: TGTGCCAGCAGCCGGTGGGAGGACGCTCGTGGCTACACCTTC. Using reference TRBV14 and TRBJ1-2 for the parts outside the CDR3, the full variable domain is EAGVTQFPSHSVIEKGQTVTLRCDPISGHDNLYWYRRVMGKEIKFLLHFVKESKQDESGMPNNRFLAERTGGTYSTLKVQPAELEDSGVYFCASSRWEDARGYTFGSGTRLTVV.

This clonotype was seen at least ten times. The chain uses TRBV4-1 and TRBJ2-1; TRBD2 is a possible D gene (6 bases). The V end was cut by 1 base, the J end by 6 bases, with 16 bases between. The CDR3 covers 16 residues. Germline V gives CDR1 MGHRA, CDR2 YSYEKL. CDR3 sequence (DNA): TGCGCCAGCAGCCAAGTAGGCCTAGCGAGAGGCAATGAGCAGTTCTTC. Its protein product is CASSQVGLARGNEQFF.

Of note for this clonotype: This could be a read error, since a much larger clone is one nucleotide away. CDR3 in DNA: TGTGCCAGTAGTCTCCCCGGGATTAGGAGAGTGGATACGCAGTATTTT. Translating it yields CASSLPGIRRVDTQYF. The chain employs TRBV19 and TRBJ2-3; D perhaps matches TRBD2 (5 bases). The germline V gene has CDR1 LNHDA and CDR2 SQIVND (reference sequence). The CDR3 covers 16 residues. V shed 5 bases and J shed 6 bases, with 21 bases lying between them.

As to this clonotype: Mismatch with germline at one junction end may stem from a read error. DNA of the CDR3: TGTGCCTGCAGACCGACAGCAACTAATGAAAAACTGTTTTTT. This codes for CACRPTATNEKLFF. V and J are TRBV6-7 and TRBJ1-4, with TRBD1 as a possible D gene (5 bases). TRBV6-7 is flagged as an ORF with uncertain function. The CDR3 length is 14 residues.

This clonotype was seen repeatedly, ten times or more. This chain joins TRBV9 and TRBJ1-2; no clear D. The germline V gene encodes CDR1 SGDLS and CDR2 YYNGEE. This CDR3 is 15 amino acids long. V dropped 3 bases and J dropped 0 bases, with 12 bases sitting between them. CDR3 sequence reads: CASSEEGVSNYGYTF. DNA of the CDR3: TGTGCCAGCAGCGAAGAGGGAGTCTCTAACTATGGCTACACCTTC.

This clonotype was detected ten times or more. The V gene is TRBV4-2, the J gene TRBJ2-1; D unclear. The CDR3 is made up of 14 amino acids. The V end was cut by 5 bases, the J end by 0 bases, with 8 bases between. Germline V gene data show CDR1 as LGHNA and CDR2 as YNFKEQ. CDR3 residues: CASSDLSSYNEQFF. For the CDR3, the DNA is TGTGCCAGCAGCGACTTAAGCTCCTACAATGAGCAGTTCTTC.

This clonotype was counted many times. The chain is built from TRBV30 and TRBJ2-7; D possibly uses TRBD1 or TRBD2 (5 bases each). V lost 3 bases, J lost 6 bases, and 18 bases lay in between. The CDR3 runs to 14 residues. The germline CDR1 and CDR2 sequences are GTSNPN and SVGIG (reference sequence). The CDR3 region is CAWSHDYPRGEQYF. The CDR3 nucleotides read TGTGCCTGGAGCCACGACTATCCGAGGGGCGAGCAGTACTTC.

With respect to this clonotype: A clone one base away is much larger, so this may be a read error. The gene calls are TRBV7-9 and TRBJ2-1; 10 bases map to TRBD1. V shed 6 bases and J 7 bases; nucleotides not matched to a gene: 9. In germline, CDR1 is SEHNR, CDR2 FQNEAQ (reference sequence). This CDR3 spans 15 amino acids. Here the CDR3 DNA reads TGTGCCAGCAGAGGCCGGGACAGGGGTTTTAATGAGCAGTTCTTC. Its protein is CASRGRDRGFNEQFF. Looking up the rest from reference TRBV7-9 and TRBJ2-1 gives the full variable domain: DTGVSQNPRHKITKRGQNVTFRCDPISEHNRLYWYRQTLGQGPEFLTYFQNEAQLEKSRLLSDRFSAERPKGSFSTLEIQRTEQGDSAMYLCASRGRDRGFNEQFFGPGTRLTVL.

This clonotype was picked up many times. The CDR3 DNA reads TGCGCCAGCAGCCAAGGCCCTAGCGGGAGCGTGGCAGATACGCAGTATTTT. Its translation is CASSQGPSGSVADTQYF. This chain uses TRBV4-1 with TRBJ2-3; TRBD2 matches at 10 bases. The V and J ends lost 1 base and 4 bases, in that order; junction bases with no gene match: 8. CDR1 is MGHRA and CDR2 is YSYEKL in the germline V gene. The CDR3 contains 17 residues.

This clonotype came up many times. The rearrangement links TRBV3-1 to TRBJ2-7; D is possibly TRBD2 (5 bases). Trimming pared 4 bases from V and 3 bases from J, leaving 19 bases between. Per germline, CDR1 LGHDT and CDR2 YNNKEL (reference sequence). The length of the CDR3 is 16 residues. The CDR3 loop is CASSRRSRRDFYEQYF. CDR3 nucleotide sequence: TGTGCCAGCAGCCGCCGCTCCCGACGGGATTTCTACGAGCAGTACTTC.

Notes on this clonotype: This sequence may be a read error, since a much larger clone differs from it by one base. The rearrangement uses TRBV30 and TRBJ2-1; 8 positions agree with TRBD2. The CDR3 length is 13 residues. The V gene's germline CDR1 is GTSNPN and CDR2 SVGIG (reference sequence). V shed 5 bases and J 4 bases; nucleotides not matched to a gene: 4. As DNA, the CDR3 is TGTGCCTGGTCCGGGGGGGGATACAATGAGCAGTTCTTC. It codes for CAWSGGGYNEQFF. The variable domain in full, with the rest retrieved from reference TRBV30 and TRBJ2-1, is SQTIHQWPATLVQPVGSPLSLECTVEGTSNPNLYWYRQAAGRGLQLLFYSVGIGQISSEVPQNLSASRPQDRQFILSSKKLLLSDSGFYLCAWSGGGYNEQFFGPGTRLTVL.

The table lists this clonotype with many counts. The chain recombines TRBV4-1 with TRBJ2-1; D gene ambiguous. CDR1 is MGHRA and CDR2 is YSYEKL in the germline V gene. The CDR3 extends over 15 amino acids. The ends were cut back, 0 bases at V and 3 bases at J, with 9 bases in the middle. DNA for the CDR3: TGCGCCAGCAGCCAAGATGACGGATTCTACAATGAGCAGTTCTTC. Amino acids: CASSQDDGFYNEQFF.

In this sample, this clonotype turned up many times. This CDR3 reads CASSSRGSPDTQYF. CDR3 DNA sequence: TGTGCCAGCAGCTCCCGTGGTAGTCCAGATACGCAGTATTTT. The V gene is TRBV9, the J gene TRBJ2-3, with unresolved D. The CDR3 is 14 residues long. Trimming took 4 bases from V and 4 from J, leaving 13 bases between them. The V gene's germline CDR1 is SGDLS and CDR2 YYNGEE. The full variable domain, with the rest looked up from reference TRBV9 and TRBJ2-3, is DSGVTQTPKHLITATGQRVTLRCSPRSGDLSVYWYQQSLDQGLQFLIQYYNGEERAKGNILERFSAQQFPDLHSELNLSSLELGDSALYFCASSSRGSPDTQYFGPGTRLTVL.

With respect to this clonotype: A much larger clone differs from this one at a single base, so this may be a read error. The chain uses TRBV19 and TRBJ1-5, with D possibly being TRBD1 (6 bases). The germline V gene has CDR1 LNHDA and CDR2 SQIVND (reference sequence). V gave up 4 bases and J gave up 5 bases, with 15 bases separating them. The CDR3 spans 15 residues. The CDR3 DNA sequence: TGTGCCAGTAGTACACCCCGGACAGTGGATCAGCCCCAGCATTTT. Protein product: CASSTPRTVDQPQHF.

This clonotype was counted many times. CDR3 bases: TGTGCCAGCAGCTCCCCAGGGGGCGAAGAAAAACTGTTTTTT. As protein: CASSSPGGEEKLFF. The chain recombines TRBV5-5 with TRBJ1-4; 8 positions match TRBD1. J lost 8 bases, V lost 3 bases, and 6 bases had no gene match. The CDR3 has 14 residues. Germline V gene sequence: CDR1 SGHKS, CDR2 YYEKEE (reference sequence).